Below are 23 T cell receptor beta chains sequenced from a single sample in a study of human T cells and chemical hapten exposure (dated by TCRdb to the early 2020s). Receptor amplification or capture employed RACE. The instrument given in TCRdb is NextSeq 500. TCRdb ran its own pipeline on the public reads, namely fastp trimming at Q25 and MiXCR clone calling, and kept in-frame beta chains. When rows share a CDR3 protein, they turn into one entry using the most common DNA and genes. Recorded for this sample are approximately 77,000 distinct CDR3 sequences; about 15% of them occurred a single time. The ten largest clonotypes hold roughly 4.8% of the sample. Reading the label with the study, this specimen's time point is: pre-sensitization, week 0. The treatment or condition label, read with the paper, signifies: therapeutic diphenylcyclopropenone sensitization with weekly scalp DPC. The specimen comprised whole blood, sampled in connection with sensitization to the hapten diphenylcyclopropenone (DPC). All receptors come from a woman between 50 and 59 years old with alopecia areata. Some clones in this sample may be carry-over from other donors' samples.

This chain connects TRBV3-1 to TRBJ2-2; D ambiguous. The CDR3 totals 12 residues. Deletions cut 1 base from V and 6 bases from J, with 3 bases between. Germline V gene data show CDR1 as LGHDT and CDR2 as YNNKEL (reference sequence). CDR3 region: CASSQGAGELFF. CDR3 bases: TGTGCCAGCAGCCAAGGGGCCGGGGAGCTGTTTTTT.

The table lists this clonotype with a few counts. The junction does not match germline at one end; this may be a read error. The rearrangement uses TRBV11-2 and TRBJ2-5; perhaps D is TRBD1 or TRBD2 (5 bases each). The CDR3 is 16 residues long. Per germline, CDR1 SGHAT and CDR2 FQNNGV. CDR3: CASSPGAATFQEAQYF. DNA for the CDR3: TGTGCCAGCAGCCCCGGGGCAGCAACCTTCCAAGAGGCCCAGTACTTC.

This clonotype occurred many times. The V and J genes are TRBV20-1 and TRBJ1-1; a weak D match, TRBD1 (6 bases). CDR1 and CDR2 (germline): DFQATT, SNEGSKA (reference sequence). This CDR3 has 14 amino acids. Trimming pared 5 bases from V and 0 bases from J, leaving 13 bases between. The CDR3 DNA is TGCAGTGCTTCTCGGCGACAGGTGAACACTGAAGCTTTCTTT. It translates to CSASRRQVNTEAFF.

This clonotype came up a few times. CDR3 region: CAREQSMNTEAFF. In DNA, the CDR3 is TGCGCCAGGGAACAGAGCATGAACACTGAAGCTTTCTTT. The rearrangement joins TRBV5-1 to TRBJ1-1; unclear D gene. The CDR3 is made up of 13 amino acids. Trimming cost V 8 bases and J 0 bases, with 11 bases left between them. The germline V gene has CDR1 SGHRS and CDR2 YFSETQ. The whole variable domain, remainder taken from reference TRBV5-1 and TRBJ1-1, is KAGVTQTPRYLIKTRGQQVTLSCSPISGHRSVSWYQQTPGQGLQFLFEYFSETQRNKGNFPGRFSGRQFSNSRSEMNVSTLELGDSALYLCAREQSMNTEAFFGQGTRLTVV.

The genes are TRBV11-2 and TRBJ2-2; D possibly uses TRBD1 or TRBD2 (5 bases each). CDR1 and CDR2 (germline): SGHAT, FQNNGV. V lost 5 bases to trimming and J lost 4 bases, with 20 bases between them. CDR3 length: 17 amino acids. This CDR3 reads CASSRPGPNMPTGELFF. The CDR3 nucleotides read TGTGCCAGCAGCCGACCGGGACCTAATATGCCCACCGGGGAGCTGTTTTTT.

V and J are TRBV28 and TRBJ2-7; no definite D call. Germline V gene data show CDR1 as MDHEN and CDR2 as SYDVKM. This CDR3 comprises 11 residues. V lost 6 bases and J lost 5, with 8 bases in between. This chain's CDR3 is CASSQRNEQYF. CDR3 sequence (DNA): TGTGCCAGCAGCCAACGAAACGAGCAGTACTTC.

The table lists this clonotype with many counts. The rearrangement uses TRBV7-6 and TRBJ2-2; TRBD2 matches at 12 bases. The germline V gene has CDR1 SGHVS and CDR2 FNYEAQ. The CDR3 spans 16 residues. Losses at the gene ends were 10 bases for V and 0 bases for J; bases not matched to a gene: 6. CDR3 DNA: TGTGCCATCCAGGGACTAGCGGGCGCGAACACCGGGGAGCTGTTTTTT. Protein: CAIQGLAGANTGELFF.

The chain combines TRBV15 with TRBJ2-7; the D gene is possibly TRBD1 (6 bases). V lost 0 bases and J 2 bases, leaving 11 bases between the germline ends. This CDR3 comprises 15 residues. Germline-derived CDR1 and CDR2 are LNHNV and YYDKDF (reference sequence). CDR3: CATSRDVGQPYEQYF. In DNA form, the CDR3 reads TGTGCCACCAGCAGAGATGTCGGACAGCCCTACGAGCAGTACTTC.

With respect to this clonotype: Because the CDR3's place on the DNA is in doubt, the DNA is left out and the CDR3 is given as listed by TCRdb. The chain has TRBV2 and TRBJ1-1; the table assigns TRBD1, which was not confirmed against the DNA. The CDR3 is 16 residues long, ends included. Germline values: CDR1 SNHLY, CDR2 FYNNEI. The CDR3 is CASSEGFGAGNTEAFF.

The chain combines TRBV6-1 with TRBJ1-1, with 9 bases aligning to TRBD1. CDR1 is MNHNS and CDR2 is SASEGT in the germline V gene. V lost 5 bases, J lost 4 bases, and 5 bases stayed unmatched. CDR3 length equals 14 residues. This CDR3 reads CASSTGTGSTEAFF. CDR3 DNA: TGTGCCAGCAGTACCGGGACAGGGAGCACTGAAGCTTTCTTT.

Ten or more counts support this clonotype. This chain joins TRBV11-3 and TRBJ2-1; no clear D gene. The CDR3 has 15 residues. The V end lost 1 base, the J end lost 9 bases, and 16 bases lay between the germline ends. Germline CDR1 SGHNT, CDR2 YENEEA. CDR3 bases: TGTGCCAGCAGCTTAGGTTCAACCCAGCGCGGTGAGCAGTTCTTC. Translating gives CASSLGSTQRGEQFF.

V usage is TRBV5-3 and J usage is TRBJ2-1; D call uncertain. TRBV5-3 is reported as an ORF; its role is uncertain. Between the trimmed V and J ends, which lost 3 bases and 6 bases, there was a span of 13 bases. The length of the CDR3 is 14 residues. The CDR3 reads CARSSRPITNEQFF. CDR3 in DNA: TGTGCCAGAAGCTCCCGGCCCATAACCAATGAGCAGTTCTTC.

This CDR3 is CASRQLDGRLAKNIQYF. For the CDR3, the DNA is TGTGCCAGCAGACAACTCGACGGACGTCTAGCCAAAAACATTCAGTACTTC. This chain uses TRBV12-3 or TRBV12-4 with TRBJ2-4; D remains unclear. The CDR3 covers 17 residues. Trimming removed 6 bases at V and 0 bases at J, with 18 bases between.

This clonotype was detected a few times. The rearrangement links TRBV28 to TRBJ1-5, with 7 positions matching TRBD1. Trimming cost V 6 bases and J 6 bases; bases outside gene matches: 5. This CDR3 region has 13 residues. Germline V lookup: CDR1 MDHEN, CDR2 SYDVKM. CDR3 bases: TGTGCCAGCAGGAGGGACAGTCTTCAGCCCCAGCATTTT. This translates into CASRRDSLQPQHF.

This clonotype has ten or more counts. J is TRBJ2-7 and V is TRBV20-1; tentatively, D is TRBD2 (6 bases). V was shortened by 2 bases and J by 0 bases, with 11 bases between the two germline ends. The CDR3 runs 14 residues. CDR1 DFQATT and CDR2 SNEGSKA come from the germline V gene (reference sequence). CDR3 in amino acids: CSARRLEDSYEQYF. CDR3 coding DNA: TGCAGTGCTAGAAGACTAGAAGACTCCTACGAGCAGTACTTC.

The table lists this clonotype with many counts. The chain employs TRBV20-1 and TRBJ2-5; 8 bases align to TRBD2. The CDR3 is 18 residues long. Germline lookup yields CDR1 DFQATT and CDR2 SNEGSKA (reference sequence). V lost 3 bases to trimming and J lost 4 bases; unmatched junction nucleotides: 19. The CDR3 region is CSASEAGGAHHRRETQYF. Written as DNA, the CDR3 is TGCAGTGCTAGTGAGGCGGGAGGCGCCCACCACCGGCGAGAGACCCAGTACTTC.

There are a few counts of this clonotype. The V and J genes are TRBV13 and TRBJ2-3; 7 nucleotides line up with TRBD2. V gave up 5 bases and J gave up 4 bases; unmatched junction bases: 12. The CDR3 is made up of 16 amino acids. From germline, CDR1 is PRHDT and CDR2 FYEKMQ (reference sequence). The CDR3: CASSPSLGLAADTQYF. In DNA form, the CDR3 reads TGTGCCAGCAGCCCCTCCCTGGGTCTAGCGGCAGATACGCAGTATTTT.

This clonotype was recorded many times. V is TRBV7-9 and J is TRBJ2-7, with 9 bases fitting TRBD2. Germline V gene sequence: CDR1 SEHNR, CDR2 FQNEAQ (reference sequence). The V gene end was trimmed by 0 bases and the J gene end by 4 bases; junction bases not matched to a gene: 7. This CDR3 contains 16 residues. In DNA form, the CDR3 reads TGTGCCAGCAGCTTAGCGCGTGGCGGGAGGGGGTACGAGCAGTACTTC. Protein product: CASSLARGGRGYEQYF.

The rearrangement links TRBV20-1 to TRBJ2-7, with D uncertain. Trimming removed 2 bases at V and 6 bases at J, with 14 bases between. Germline V gene sequence: CDR1 DFQATT, CDR2 SNEGSKA (reference sequence). CDR3 length equals 13 residues. The CDR3 DNA reads TGCAGTGCTAGAAAAGGAATTCCGGGCGAGCAGTACTTC. This gives the protein CSARKGIPGEQYF.

V is TRBV24-1 and J is TRBJ1-4; D ambiguous. Germline CDR1 is KGHDR and CDR2 is SFDVKD. This CDR3 has 15 residues. The V gene lost 6 bases and the J gene lost 0 bases, with 10 bases spanning the gap. The CDR3 loop reads CATSSGPTTNEKLFF. CDR3 bases: TGTGCCACCAGTTCAGGACCCACAACTAATGAAAAACTGTTTTTT.

This clonotype was recorded a few times. The chain links TRBV5-5 to TRBJ1-1; D not resolved. CDR1 is SGHKS, CDR2 YYEKEE, per germline (reference sequence). This CDR3 region has 13 residues. The V gene lost 3 bases and the J gene lost 3 bases, with 9 bases spanning the gap. The chain's CDR3 is CASSSQAYTEAFF. The CDR3 DNA follows: TGTGCCAGCAGCTCCCAGGCTTACACTGAAGCTTTCTTT.

In its sample, this clonotype ranks as medium-sized. The CDR3 loop reads CSAPRLKRLTRASTDTQYF. CDR3 sequence (DNA): TGCAGTGCTCCCCGACTTAAGAGACTGACAAGGGCTAGCACAGATACGCAGTATTTT. V and J are TRBV20-1 and TRBJ2-3; D remains ambiguous. V lost 5 bases and J 0 bases, leaving 27 bases between the germline ends. Germline V lookup: CDR1 DFQATT, CDR2 SNEGSKA (reference sequence). The CDR3 length is 19 residues.

The rearrangement joins TRBV9 to TRBJ2-7, with D maybe TRBD2 (5 bases). Germline V CDR1 and CDR2: SGDLS, YYNGEE. The V gene lost 0 bases and the J gene lost 2 bases, with 9 bases spanning the gap. There are 14 residues in the CDR3. As DNA, the CDR3 is TGTGCCAGCAGCGTAGGCGGGCCTGCCTACGAGCAGTACTTC. It encodes CASSVGGPAYEQYF.